The next 18 T cell receptor beta chains were all read from a single sample in a study of shared clonotypes between healthy human individuals. The protocol was immunoSEQ multiplex PCR, while the TCRdb copy is restricted to in-frame clones and leaves out a portion. The repertoire consists of fewer than 1 million clones, with 95% to 97% occurring once and the leading ten covering about 0.22%. Cells designated naive CD8 were CD45RO-negative and were positively selected for CCR7, with terminally differentiated effector memory CD45RA+ cells excluded. Material: naive CD8+ T cells sorted from blood. Receptor source: a man aged 25 to 40 in good health.

V gene TRBV2 combines with J gene TRBJ2-2, with unresolved D. The CDR3 runs to 15 residues. The germline V gene has CDR1 SNHLY and CDR2 FYNNEI. V shed 5 bases and J shed 0 bases, with 10 bases lying between them. In DNA, the CDR3 is TGTGCCAGCAGTCACCGCACTACGAACACCGGGGAGCTGTTTTTT. Translating it yields CASSHRTTNTGELFF.

The rearrangement joins TRBV5-1 to TRBJ2-2, with a weak D call TRBD2 (6 bases). CDR1 and CDR2 (germline): SGHRS, YFSETQ. CDR3 length: 17 amino acids. V lost 5 bases and J lost 5, with 22 bases in between. The DNA of the CDR3 is TGCGCCAGCAGTTTTATTTCTAGCGCCGTGGGGACCGGGGAGCTGTTTTTT. Its translation: CASSFISSAVGTGELFF.

This chain joins TRBV7-9 and TRBJ1-1, with D possibly TRBD1 on 5 matching bases. With 4 bases removed from V and 2 bases from J, the gap between germline ends came to 20 bases. The CDR3 length is 17 residues. CDR1 SEHNR and CDR2 FQNEAQ come from the germline V gene (reference sequence). For the CDR3, the DNA is TGTGCCAGCAGCTCCCCCGACCGACAGATTCAAAACACTGAAGCTTTCTTT. Translating gives CASSSPDRQIQNTEAFF.

This chain links TRBV7-9 with TRBJ2-7; unclear D gene. CDR1 SEHNR and CDR2 FQNEAQ come from the germline V gene (reference sequence). The CDR3 is 14 residues long. V dropped 3 bases and J dropped 2 bases, with 11 bases sitting between them. The CDR3 DNA follows: TGTGCCAGCAGCTTTACGGGCACCGCCTACGAGCAGTACTTC. This gives the protein CASSFTGTAYEQYF.

V is TRBV6-1 and J is TRBJ2-2; 7 bases are shared with TRBD1. The trim removed 5 bases at V and 6 bases at J, leaving 3 bases unmatched. CDR3 length: 13 residues. Germline lookup yields CDR1 MNHNS and CDR2 SASEGT. CDR3 in amino acids: CASSLTGAGELFF. CDR3 sequence (DNA): TGTGCCAGCAGTTTAACAGGGGCCGGGGAGCTGTTTTTT.

CDR3 DNA: TGTGCCAGCAGCTCTACTGGGGGAGACGACAGGTTCTACAATGAGCAGTTCTTC. Translating gives CASSSTGGDDRFYNEQFF. V gene TRBV7-9 combines with J gene TRBJ2-1; TRBD1 might be the D (6 bases). This CDR3 is 18 amino acids long. The V gene's germline CDR1 is SEHNR and CDR2 FQNEAQ (reference sequence). Trimming removed 4 bases at V and 3 bases at J, with 22 bases between.

This clone was recorded only once. The CDR3 bases are TGTGCCAGCCCCCCCCTTGACAGGAGCACCTACGAGCAGTACTTC. Protein: CASPPLDRSTYEQYF. V and J are TRBV21-1 and TRBJ2-7; the table's D call TRBD1 went unverified against the DNA. TRBV21-1 is designated a pseudogene. CDR3 length: 15 residues.

In this sample, this clone turned up once. This rearrangement joins TRBV27 to TRBJ1-1; 7 bases align to TRBD1. Germline V gene lookup returns CDR1 MNHEY and CDR2 SMNVEV (reference sequence). V was pared by 5 bases and J by 4 bases, with 7 bases of the junction left unmatched. CDR3 length: 14 amino acids. The DNA of the CDR3 is TGTGCCAGCAGTGACCAGGGGGACGGCACTGAAGCTTTCTTT. It is translated as CASSDQGDGTEAFF.

The chain joins TRBV9 to TRBJ1-1; D is unclear. Trimming took off 4 bases at V and 4 bases at J, with 14 bases between the two ends. CDR1 SGDLS and CDR2 YYNGEE come from the germline V gene. CDR3 size: 14 residues. The CDR3 loop is CASSPRPAGTEAFF. The DNA for the CDR3 is TGTGCCAGCAGCCCCCGGCCCGCAGGCACTGAAGCTTTCTTT.

The chain uses TRBV9 and TRBJ2-7, with D perhaps assigned TRBD1 or TRBD2 (6 bases each). This CDR3 comprises 13 residues. CDR1 is SGDLS, CDR2 YYNGEE, per germline. V lost 4 bases, J lost 2 bases, and 10 bases lay in between. CDR3 DNA sequence: TGTGCCAGCAGCTCCGGGGGCCCCTACGAGCAGTACTTC. Translation: CASSSGGPYEQYF.

The chain uses TRBV4-1 and TRBJ2-7; D is unresolved. Germline V gene data show CDR1 as MGHRA and CDR2 as YSYEKL. V was cut by 1 base and J by 5 bases, with 15 bases left in between. The CDR3 spans 15 residues. CDR3 region: CASSQVSGNPHEQYF. In nucleotides, the CDR3 is TGCGCCAGCAGCCAAGTATCAGGTAATCCACACGAGCAGTACTTC.

The chain joins TRBV7-3 to TRBJ2-3; TRBD2 might be the D (6 bases). The CDR3 spans 15 residues. V lost 5 bases to trimming and J lost 1 base, with 13 bases between them. In germline, CDR1 is SGHTA, CDR2 FQGTGA. The DNA of the CDR3 is TGTGCCAGCAGCGAAGGGACTCTCGGCACAGATACGCAGTATTTT. It yields the protein CASSEGTLGTDTQYF. Combining the CDR3 with reference TRBV7-3 and TRBJ2-3 gives the whole variable domain GAGVSQTPSNKVTEKGKYVELRCDPISGHTALYWYRQSLGQGPEFLIYFQGTGAADDSGLPNDRFFAVRPEGSVSTLKIQRTERGDSAVYLCASSEGTLGTDTQYFGPGTRLTVL.

The chain combines TRBV2 with TRBJ2-7, with D possibly TRBD2 on 5 matching bases. The CDR3 sequence is 12 residues long. V was shortened by 4 bases and J by 5 bases, with 9 bases between the two germline ends. Per germline, CDR1 SNHLY and CDR2 FYNNEI. The CDR3 reads CASSAGYDEQYF. The CDR3, as DNA: TGTGCCAGCAGTGCGGGATATGACGAGCAGTACTTC.

V gene TRBV7-8 combines with J gene TRBJ1-5; 10 nucleotides match TRBD1. In germline, CDR1 is SGHVS, CDR2 FQNEAQ. The V gene end was trimmed by 1 base and the J gene end by 4 bases; junction bases not matched to a gene: 7. The CDR3 runs 17 residues. In DNA form, the CDR3 reads TGTGCCAGCAGCTTAGAGTCCGGGACAGGGGTTAATCAGCCCCAGCATTTT. Translation: CASSLESGTGVNQPQHF.

The genes are TRBV5-4 and TRBJ2-7, with D perhaps matching TRBD2 (6 bases). Trimming removed 4 bases from V and 2 bases from J, with 10 bases in between. There are 13 residues in the CDR3. CDR1 is SGHNT and CDR2 is YYREEE in the germline V gene (reference sequence). The DNA of the CDR3 is TGTGCCAGCAGCCCAGCGGGCGCCTACGAGCAGTACTTC. It encodes CASSPAGAYEQYF.

This clone showed up just once. The chain couples TRBV19 to TRBJ2-1; a weak D match, TRBD2 (5 bases). The length of the CDR3 is 18 residues. The V gene lost 3 bases and the J gene lost 8 bases, with 26 bases spanning the gap. Per germline, CDR1 LNHDA and CDR2 SQIVND (reference sequence). CDR3 nucleotide sequence: TGTGCCAGTAGTATGGAAAGACTCGACTACCTCATCAACCATGAGCAGTTCTTC. It is translated as CASSMERLDYLINHEQFF.

The chain joins TRBV4-1 to TRBJ1-2, with a tentative D call TRBD1 (5 bases). Deletions cut 4 bases from V and 4 bases from J, with 13 bases between. The V gene's germline CDR1 is MGHRA and CDR2 YSYEKL. The CDR3 has 14 amino acids. CDR3 sequence: CASSPEQEIYGYTF. CDR3 nucleotide sequence: TGCGCCAGCAGCCCTGAACAGGAGATCTATGGCTACACCTTC.

This chain connects TRBV5-1 to TRBJ2-7; a possible D gene is TRBD1 (6 bases). Trimming took 6 bases from V and 0 from J, leaving 10 bases between them. The CDR3 extends over 13 amino acids. CDR1 is SGHRS, CDR2 YFSETQ, per germline. The CDR3 is CASIGQSSYEQYF. In nucleotides, the CDR3 is TGCGCCAGCATTGGACAGAGCTCCTACGAGCAGTACTTC.